This is a list of T cell receptor beta chains from one sample in a study of T cell repertoires in cytomegalovirus infection. Which antigens these TCRs recognize remains unknown. TCRdb passed the reads through MiXCR, listing each CDR3 protein once. The sample lists a few hundred thousand distinct CDR3 sequences; around a quarter were seen once. Specimen: cultured PBMCs, collected from culture after CMV antigen stimulation. The receptors come from a human donor in good health (CMV status not recorded). Some clones in this sample may be carry-over from other donors' samples. Both conserved end residues are part of each CDR3. Each record gives: CDR3 protein, CDR3 DNA, V gene, D gene, clone size, J gene. D genes are given only for firm matches. The size entry is marked missing in some rows and otherwise reads once, few, many or a size class.

CDR3: CASSLVVSLGNEQFF
DNA: TGTGCCAGCAGCTTAGTGGTGAGTTTGGGAAATGAGCAGTTCTTC
V: TRBV7-2
D: .
size: many
J: TRBJ2-1

CDR3: CASSQPIMTRDNSPLHF
DNA: TGCGCCAGCAGCCAACCTATAATGACGCGGGATAATTCACCCCTCCACTTT
V: TRBV4-1
D: .
size: few
J: TRBJ1-6

CDR3: CASSSTDRANYGYTF
DNA: TGTGCCAGCAGCTCTACGGACAGGGCTAACTATGGCTACACCTTC
V: TRBV7-8
D: TRBD1
size: .
J: TRBJ1-2

CDR3: CASSLRDGVYGYTF
DNA: TGCGCCAGCAGCCTACGGGACGGTGTCTATGGCTACACCTTC
V: TRBV4-1
D: .
size: many
J: TRBJ1-2

CDR3: CASRPSGSSYNEQFF
DNA: TGTGCCAGCAGACCCAGCGGGAGCTCCTACAATGAGCAGTTCTTC
V: TRBV12-3/TRBV12-4
D: TRBD2
size: many
J: TRBJ2-1

CDR3: CASSLDLNTGELFF
DNA: TGTGCCAGCAGCTTAGACCTGAACACCGGGGAGCTGTTTTTT
V: TRBV7-9
D: .
size: many
J: TRBJ2-2

CDR3: CRLGNSGRAYNEQFF
DNA: TGCAGATTGGGGAATAGCGGGAGGGCCTACAATGAGCAGTTCTTC
V: TRBV20-1
D: TRBD2
size: .
J: TRBJ2-1

CDR3: CASSPDSFNTEAFF
DNA: TGCGCCAGCAGCCCCGACAGCTTCAACACTGAAGCTTTCTTT
V: TRBV4-3
D: .
size: few
J: TRBJ1-1

CDR3: CASTPPGGATYTQYF
DNA: TGTGCCAGCACCCCCCCGGGTGGAGCGACTTATACGCAGTATTTT
V: TRBV12-3/TRBV12-4
D: .
size: .
J: TRBJ2-3

CDR3: CASRQGQINQPQHF
DNA: TGTGCCAGCAGACAAGGACAGATCAATCAGCCCCAGCATTTT
V: TRBV28
D: .
size: .
J: TRBJ1-5

CDR3: CASSSTSGRVETQYF
DNA: TGTGCCAGTAGTTCGACTAGCGGGAGAGTTGAGACCCAGTACTTC
V: TRBV19
D: TRBD2
size: few
J: TRBJ2-5

CDR3: CASGFQLGNTIYF
DNA: TGTGCTAGTGGTTTTCAGTTGGGAAACACCATATATTTT
V: TRBV12-5
D: .
size: .
J: TRBJ1-3

CDR3: CASAPTGRRELYDEQFF
DNA: TGCGCCAGCGCCCCCACCGGAAGGCGGGAGCTGTACGATGAGCAGTTCTTC
V: TRBV5-1
D: TRBD2
size: few
J: TRBJ2-1

CDR3: CASSYDGYTGELFF
DNA: TGTGCCAGCAGCTACGACGGATATACCGGGGAGCTGTTTTTT
V: TRBV11-3
D: .
size: .
J: TRBJ2-2

CDR3: CASSVVPGGETQYF
DNA: TGTGCCAGCAGCGTAGTCCCGGGAGGAGAGACCCAGTACTTC
V: TRBV9
D: TRBD2
size: .
J: TRBJ2-5

CDR3: CASSFRDRRQETQYF
DNA: TGTGCCAGCAGCTTCCGGGACAGGAGACAAGAGACCCAGTACTTC
V: TRBV7-2
D: TRBD1
size: many
J: TRBJ2-5

CDR3: CASSLIPASGRANNEQFF
DNA: TGTGCCAGCAGCTTAATCCCCGCTAGCGGGAGGGCCAATAATGAGCAGTTCTTC
V: TRBV7-3
D: TRBD2
size: .
J: TRBJ2-1

CDR3: CASSQVQFNQPQHF
DNA: TGCGCCAGCAGCCAAGTACAGTTCAATCAGCCCCAGCATTTT
V: TRBV4-1
D: .
size: many
J: TRBJ1-5

CDR3: CASSFSGAHTEAFF
DNA: TGTGCCAGCAGTTTCTCAGGAGCTCACACTGAAGCTTTCTTT
V: TRBV12-3/TRBV12-4
D: .
size: few
J: TRBJ1-1

CDR3: CASSLSSVSTQYF
DNA: TGTGCCAGCAGCCTTAGTTCCGTGAGTACGCAGTATTTT
V: TRBV7-6
D: .
size: many
J: TRBJ2-3

CDR3: CASSLTGLAGGYAGELFF
DNA: TGCGCCAGCAGCTTAACCGGACTAGCGGGCGGTTATGCCGGGGAGCTGTTTTTT
V: TRBV4-1
D: TRBD2
size: few
J: TRBJ2-2

CDR3: CAITSPDYNEQFF
DNA: TGTGCCATCACCTCCCCGGACTACAATGAGCAGTTCTTC
V: TRBV10-3
D: .
size: .
J: TRBJ2-1

CDR3: CASSLRGGLSTDTQYF
DNA: TGCGCCAGCAGCTTGCGAGGGGGGCTAAGCACAGATACGCAGTATTTT
V: TRBV5-1
D: .
size: few
J: TRBJ2-3

CDR3: CASSHNRVGTASSGNTIYF
DNA: TGTGCCAGCAGCCACAATCGTGTGGGGACAGCTTCCTCTGGAAACACCATATATTTT
V: TRBV4-2
D: TRBD1
size: .
J: TRBJ1-3

CDR3: CATRVRASGSQNTGELFF
DNA: TGTGCCACCCGGGTGAGGGCTAGCGGGAGCCAGAACACCGGGGAGCTGTTTTTT
V: TRBV10-3
D: TRBD2
size: few
J: TRBJ2-2

CDR3: CASSPGLAGEDEQFF
DNA: TGTGCCAGCAGTCCGGGACTAGCGGGAGAAGATGAGCAGTTCTTC
V: TRBV12-3/TRBV12-4
D: TRBD2
size: .
J: TRBJ2-1

CDR3: CASSPLGLGTEAFF
DNA: TGTGCCAGTAGTCCCCTTGGGCTTGGCACTGAAGCTTTCTTT
V: TRBV19
D: .
size: few
J: TRBJ1-1

CDR3: CASRGDEQFF
DNA: TGTGCCAGCAGGGGAGATGAGCAGTTCTTC
V: TRBV27
D: .
size: .
J: TRBJ2-1

CDR3: CASSQESGANQPQHF
DNA: TGCGCCAGCAGCCAAGAGTCAGGGGCCAACCAGCCCCAGCATTTT
V: TRBV4-3
D: .
size: .
J: TRBJ1-5

CDR3: CASSLGAAGLGFPQHF
DNA: TGTGCCAGCAGCTTAGGAGCTGCGGGCCTTGGATTCCCCCAGCATTTT
V: TRBV7-2
D: .
size: .
J: TRBJ1-5

CDR3: CSARGSSGPGYTF
DNA: TGCAGTGCTAGAGGTTCCTCAGGGCCTGGCTACACCTTC
V: TRBV20-1
D: .
size: .
J: TRBJ1-2

CDR3: CASSKRAGETQYF
DNA: TGTGCCAGCAGCAAAAGGGCCGGGGAGACCCAGTACTTC
V: TRBV5-6
D: .
size: few
J: TRBJ2-5

CDR3: CASSQEEGIANYGYTF
DNA: TGTGCCAGCAGCCAAGAGGAGGGGATCGCTAACTATGGCTACACCTTC
V: TRBV4-2
D: .
size: .
J: TRBJ1-2

CDR3: CASSQAGTPGANVLTF
DNA: TGCGCCAGCAGCCAAGCCGGAACTCCTGGGGCCAACGTCCTGACTTTC
V: TRBV4-3
D: .
size: .
J: TRBJ2-6

CDR3: CASSLLILAGGVNEQFF
DNA: TGTGCCAGCAGTTTATTAATTCTAGCGGGAGGCGTCAATGAGCAGTTCTTC
V: TRBV27
D: TRBD2
size: few
J: TRBJ2-1

CDR3: CASSHRGGAETQYF
DNA: TGTGCCAGCAGCCACCGAGGGGGCGCGGAGACCCAGTACTTC
V: TRBV6-6
D: TRBD1
size: few
J: TRBJ2-5

CDR3: CASSRDANQPQHF
DNA: TGTGCCAGCAGTCGGGACGCCAATCAGCCCCAGCATTTT
V: TRBV6-2/TRBV6-3
D: .
size: .
J: TRBJ1-5

CDR3: CASSKRTGGGTDTQYF
DNA: TGTGCCAGTAGTAAACGGACAGGGGGTGGCACAGATACGCAGTATTTT
V: TRBV19
D: TRBD1
size: .
J: TRBJ2-3

CDR3: CASSPTSGRTHSPFF
DNA: TGTGCCAGCAGCCCGACTAGCGGGAGGACCCACTCGCCGTTCTTC
V: TRBV28
D: TRBD2
size: .
J: TRBJ2-1

CDR3: CASRGTTSGRARSSYEQYF
DNA: TGTGCCAGCAGAGGGACTACTAGCGGGAGGGCTCGTAGCTCCTACGAGCAGTACTTC
V: TRBV6-1
D: TRBD2
size: many
J: TRBJ2-7

CDR3: CASSQISNTDTQYF
DNA: TGTGCCAGCTCACAGATCAGCAACACAGATACGCAGTATTTT
V: TRBV18
D: .
size: .
J: TRBJ2-3

CDR3: CASSYPAGGRLSTEAFF
DNA: TGTGCCAGCAGTTATCCCGCAGGGGGCAGGCTGAGCACTGAAGCTTTCTTT
V: TRBV6-2/TRBV6-3
D: TRBD1
size: few
J: TRBJ1-1

CDR3: CASSLAGGHLSSYEQYF
DNA: TGTGCCAGCAGCTTAGCGGGCGGCCACCTTAGCTCCTACGAGCAGTACTTC
V: TRBV7-8
D: .
size: many
J: TRBJ2-7

CDR3: CASSFFSGSGTGELFF
DNA: TGTGCCAGCAGCTTCTTTAGCGGGAGTGGCACCGGGGAGCTGTTTTTT
V: TRBV5-4
D: TRBD2
size: few
J: TRBJ2-2

CDR3: CASSLLLRNEQFF
DNA: TGTGCCAGCAGTTTACTATTGCGCAATGAGCAGTTCTTC
V: TRBV27
D: .
size: once
J: TRBJ2-1

CDR3: CASSYSLEAVNEQFF
DNA: TGTGCCAGCAGTTACTCCCTAGAAGCAGTCAATGAGCAGTTCTTC
V: TRBV6-6
D: .
size: medium-sized
J: TRBJ2-1

CDR3: CASSLDRADTQYF
DNA: TGTGCCAGCAGCTTAGACAGGGCTGATACGCAGTATTTT
V: TRBV11-2
D: .
size: .
J: TRBJ2-3

CDR3: CSALDMLSNQPQHF
DNA: TGCAGTGCCCTCGACATGTTGAGCAATCAGCCCCAGCATTTT
V: TRBV20-1
D: .
size: .
J: TRBJ1-5

CDR3: CASSPLSSGTDTQYF
DNA: TGTGCCAGCAGCCCCCTGTCTAGCGGGACAGATACGCAGTATTTT
V: TRBV7-6
D: TRBD2
size: few
J: TRBJ2-3

CDR3: CASSLAGQKSYEQYF
DNA: TGTGCCAGCAGCTTAGCGGGACAGAAATCCTACGAGCAGTACTTC
V: TRBV7-2
D: TRBD1
size: .
J: TRBJ2-7

CDR3: CASSPEVREKLFF
DNA: TGTGCCAGCTCACCAGAAGTGCGGGAAAAACTGTTTTTT
V: TRBV18
D: .
size: .
J: TRBJ1-4